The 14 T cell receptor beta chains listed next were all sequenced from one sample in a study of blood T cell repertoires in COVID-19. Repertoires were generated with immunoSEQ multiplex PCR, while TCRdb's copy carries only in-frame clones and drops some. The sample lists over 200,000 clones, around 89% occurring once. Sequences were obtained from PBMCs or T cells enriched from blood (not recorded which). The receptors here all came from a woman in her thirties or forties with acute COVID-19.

CDR3 in DNA: TGTGCCACCAAGGGTCAGGGGGACAATCAGCCCCAGCATTTT. Encoded protein: CATKGQGDNQPQHF. This chain joins TRBV24-1 and TRBJ1-5, with 7 nucleotides matching TRBD1. The trim removed 8 bases at V and 3 bases at J, leaving 6 bases unmatched. Germline V CDR1 and CDR2: KGHDR, SFDVKD. The CDR3 is 14 amino acids.

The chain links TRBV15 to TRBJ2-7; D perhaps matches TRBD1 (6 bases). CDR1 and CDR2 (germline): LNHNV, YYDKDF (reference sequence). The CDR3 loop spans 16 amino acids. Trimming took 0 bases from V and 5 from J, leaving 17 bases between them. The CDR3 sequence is CATSRDANGRGNEQYF. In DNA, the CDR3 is TGTGCCACCAGCAGAGATGCGAACGGCAGGGGCAACGAGCAGTACTTC.

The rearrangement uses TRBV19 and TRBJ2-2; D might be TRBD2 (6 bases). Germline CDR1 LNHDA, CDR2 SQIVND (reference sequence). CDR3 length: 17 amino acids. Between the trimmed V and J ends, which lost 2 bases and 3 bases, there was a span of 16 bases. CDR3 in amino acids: CASSILGGGIDTGELFF. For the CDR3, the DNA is TGTGCCAGTAGTATACTGGGCGGCGGGATCGACACCGGGGAGCTGTTTTTT.

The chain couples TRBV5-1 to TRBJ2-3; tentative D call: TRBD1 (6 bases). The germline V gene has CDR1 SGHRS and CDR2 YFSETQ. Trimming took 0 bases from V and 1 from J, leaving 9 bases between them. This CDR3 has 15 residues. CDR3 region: CASSLDRAGTDTQYF. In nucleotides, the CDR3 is TGCGCCAGCAGCTTGGACAGGGCTGGCACAGATACGCAGTATTTT.

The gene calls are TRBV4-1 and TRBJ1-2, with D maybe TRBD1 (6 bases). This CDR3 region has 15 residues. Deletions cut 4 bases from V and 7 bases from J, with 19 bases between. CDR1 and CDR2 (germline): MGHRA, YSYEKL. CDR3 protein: CASSRGSGVPSGYTF. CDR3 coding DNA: TGCGCCAGCAGCCGGGGTTCAGGGGTCCCGTCTGGCTACACCTTC.

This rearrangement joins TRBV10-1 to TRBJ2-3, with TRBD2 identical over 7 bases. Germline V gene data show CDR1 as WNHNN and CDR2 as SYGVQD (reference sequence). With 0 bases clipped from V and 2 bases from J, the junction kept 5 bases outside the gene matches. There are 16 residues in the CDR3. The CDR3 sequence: CASSESASGYTDTQYF. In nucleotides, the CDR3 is TGCGCCAGCAGTGAGTCGGCTAGCGGTTACACAGATACGCAGTATTTT.

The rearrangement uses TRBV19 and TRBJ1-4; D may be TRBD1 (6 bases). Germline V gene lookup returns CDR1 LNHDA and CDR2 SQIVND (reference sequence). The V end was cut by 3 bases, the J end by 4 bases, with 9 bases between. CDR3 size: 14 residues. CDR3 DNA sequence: TGTGCCAGTAGTATTACAGGGCTTAATGAAAAACTGTTTTTT. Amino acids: CASSITGLNEKLFF.

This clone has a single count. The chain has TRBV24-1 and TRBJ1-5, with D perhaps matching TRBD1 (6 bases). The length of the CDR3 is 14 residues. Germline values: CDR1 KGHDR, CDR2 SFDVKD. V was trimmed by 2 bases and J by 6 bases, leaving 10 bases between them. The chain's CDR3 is CATSDYRDSQPQHF. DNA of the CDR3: TGTGCCACCAGTGATTACAGGGATAGTCAGCCCCAGCATTTT.

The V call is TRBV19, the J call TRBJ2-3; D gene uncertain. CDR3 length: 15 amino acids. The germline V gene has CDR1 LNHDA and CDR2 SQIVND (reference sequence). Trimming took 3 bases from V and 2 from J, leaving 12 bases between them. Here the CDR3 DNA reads TGTGCCAGTAGTATCCGATCAGGATTCACAGATACGCAGTATTTT. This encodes CASSIRSGFTDTQYF. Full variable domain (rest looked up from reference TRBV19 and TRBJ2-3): DGGITQSPKYLFRKEGQNVTLSCEQNLNHDAMYWYRQDPGQGLRLIYYSQIVNDFQKGDIAEGYSVSREKKESFPLTVTSAQKNPTAFYLCASSIRSGFTDTQYFGPGTRLTVL.

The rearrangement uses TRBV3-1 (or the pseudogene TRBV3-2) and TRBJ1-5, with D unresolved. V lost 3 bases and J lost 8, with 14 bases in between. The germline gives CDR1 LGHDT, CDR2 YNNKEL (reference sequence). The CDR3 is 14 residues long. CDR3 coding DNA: TGTGCCAGCAGCCATGAGGCGGGTTCGAAGCCCCAGCATTTT. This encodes CASSHEAGSKPQHF.

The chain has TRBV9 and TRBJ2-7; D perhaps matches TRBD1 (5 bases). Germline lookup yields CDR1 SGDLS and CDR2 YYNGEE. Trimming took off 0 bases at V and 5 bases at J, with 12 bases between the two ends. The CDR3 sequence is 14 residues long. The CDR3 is CASSVDAGSDEQYV. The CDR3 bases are TGTGCCAGCAGCGTAGATGCAGGGTCGGACGAGCAGTACGTC.

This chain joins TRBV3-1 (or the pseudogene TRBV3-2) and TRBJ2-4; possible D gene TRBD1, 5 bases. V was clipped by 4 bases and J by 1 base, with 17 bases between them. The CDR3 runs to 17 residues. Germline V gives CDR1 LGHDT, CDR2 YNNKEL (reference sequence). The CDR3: CASSPLGERTAKNIQYF. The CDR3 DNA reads TGTGCCAGCAGCCCCCTAGGGGAACGGACGGCCAAAAACATTCAGTACTTC.

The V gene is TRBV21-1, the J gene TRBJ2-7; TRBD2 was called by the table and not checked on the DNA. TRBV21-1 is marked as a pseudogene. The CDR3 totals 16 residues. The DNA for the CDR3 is TGTGCCAGCAGCAATTGGTTAGCGGGAAGGTCCTACGAGCAGTACGTC. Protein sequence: CASSNWLAGRSYEQYV.

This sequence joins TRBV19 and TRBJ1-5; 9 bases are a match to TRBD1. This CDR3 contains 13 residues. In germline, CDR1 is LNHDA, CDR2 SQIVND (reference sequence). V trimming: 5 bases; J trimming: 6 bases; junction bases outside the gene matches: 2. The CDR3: CASSHRGPQPQHF. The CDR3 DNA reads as TGTGCCAGTAGTCACAGGGGGCCTCAGCCCCAGCATTTT.